This T cell receptor beta chain was sequenced in a study of identical twins. The CDR3 sequence is 15 residues long. Trimming removed 7 bases from V and 0 bases from J, with 15 bases in between. Study-wide results and caveats: Out-of-frame TCR alpha sharing observed in monozygotic twins exceeded model estimates. Partial confounding of zero-insertion analyses by invariant MAIT and iNKT cells was possible.

The authors used template switching to add a universal primer site and gave cDNA unique molecular identifiers. One entry per CDR3 protein, called by TCRdb with MiXCR from the 5' RACE reads. Among a few hundred thousand distinct CDR3 sequences listed, about 13% were seen once. This clonotype has more than one count but fewer than ten. The antigen is not known. These same records also appear under a second study, on yellow fever vaccine responses in identical twins.

Sequenced: memory (CD45RO+) T cells sorted from blood. The sequence was obtained from a woman aged 18 to 35 in good health. V and J are TRBV12-3 or TRBV12-4 and TRBJ1-1; D not resolved. CDR3 amino acids: CASTLSGSMNTEAFF. CDR3 in DNA: TGTGCCAGCACCCTATCCGGGTCCATGAACACTGAAGCTTTCTTT.